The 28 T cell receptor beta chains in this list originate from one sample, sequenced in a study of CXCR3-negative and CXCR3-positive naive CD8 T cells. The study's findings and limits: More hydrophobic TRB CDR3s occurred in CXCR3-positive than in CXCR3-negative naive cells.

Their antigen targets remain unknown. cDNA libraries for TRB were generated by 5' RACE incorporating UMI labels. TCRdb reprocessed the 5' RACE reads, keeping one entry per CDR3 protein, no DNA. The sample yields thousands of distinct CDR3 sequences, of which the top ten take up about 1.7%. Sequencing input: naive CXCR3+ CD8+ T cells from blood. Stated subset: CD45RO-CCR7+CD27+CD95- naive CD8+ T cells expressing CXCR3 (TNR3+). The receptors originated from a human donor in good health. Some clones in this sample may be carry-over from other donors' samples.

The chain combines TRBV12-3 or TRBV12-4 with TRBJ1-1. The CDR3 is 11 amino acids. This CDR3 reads CASSTITEAFF.

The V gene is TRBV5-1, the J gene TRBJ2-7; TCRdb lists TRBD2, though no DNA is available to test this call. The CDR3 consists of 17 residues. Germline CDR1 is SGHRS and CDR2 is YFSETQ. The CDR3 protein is CASSPPAGGTPDYEQYF.

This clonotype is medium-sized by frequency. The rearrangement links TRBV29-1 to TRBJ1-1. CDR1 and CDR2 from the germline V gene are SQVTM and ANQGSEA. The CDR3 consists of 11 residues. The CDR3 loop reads CSVDLGSEAFF.

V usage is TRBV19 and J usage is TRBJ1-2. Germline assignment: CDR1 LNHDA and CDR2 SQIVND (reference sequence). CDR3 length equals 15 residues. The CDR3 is CASAPTTEYHYGYTF.

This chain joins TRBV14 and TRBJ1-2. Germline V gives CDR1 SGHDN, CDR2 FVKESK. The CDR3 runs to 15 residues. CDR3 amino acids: CASSQDQRGIYGYTF. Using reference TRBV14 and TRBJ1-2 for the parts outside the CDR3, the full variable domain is EAGVTQFPSHSVIEKGQTVTLRCDPISGHDNLYWYRRVMGKEIKFLLHFVKESKQDESGMPNNRFLAERTGGTYSTLKVQPAELEDSGVYFCASSQDQRGIYGYTFGSGTRLTVV.

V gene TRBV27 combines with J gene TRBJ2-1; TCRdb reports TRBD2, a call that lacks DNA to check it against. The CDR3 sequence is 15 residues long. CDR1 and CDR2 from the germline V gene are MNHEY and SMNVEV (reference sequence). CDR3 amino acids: CASIPGTSGSREQFF.

CDR3 amino acids: CASSYLQGDRGEQYF. The chain couples TRBV5-1 to TRBJ2-7; TCRdb's D call, TRBD1, is unchecked because there is no DNA. There are 15 residues in the CDR3. The germline CDR1 and CDR2 sequences are SGHRS and YFSETQ.

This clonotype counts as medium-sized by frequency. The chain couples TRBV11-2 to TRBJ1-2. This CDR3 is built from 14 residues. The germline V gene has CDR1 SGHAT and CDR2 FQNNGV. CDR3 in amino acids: CASSLDREDYGYTF. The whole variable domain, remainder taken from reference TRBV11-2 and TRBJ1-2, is EAGVAQSPRYKIIEKRQSVAFWCNPISGHATLYWYQQILGQGPKLLIQFQNNGVVDDSQLPKDRFSAERLKGVDSTLKIQPAKLEDSAVYLCASSLDREDYGYTFGSGTRLTVV.

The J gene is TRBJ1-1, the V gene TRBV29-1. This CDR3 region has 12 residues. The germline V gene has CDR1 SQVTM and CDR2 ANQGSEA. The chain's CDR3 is CSVESVNTEAFF.

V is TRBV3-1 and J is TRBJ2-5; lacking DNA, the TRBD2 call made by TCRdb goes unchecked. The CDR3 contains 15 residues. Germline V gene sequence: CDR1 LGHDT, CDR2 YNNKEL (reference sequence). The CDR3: CASSQDGLARETQYF.

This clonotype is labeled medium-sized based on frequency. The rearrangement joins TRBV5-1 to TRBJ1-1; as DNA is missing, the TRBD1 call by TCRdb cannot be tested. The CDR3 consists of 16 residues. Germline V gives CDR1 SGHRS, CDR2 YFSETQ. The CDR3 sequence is CASSLGDRELGTEAFF.

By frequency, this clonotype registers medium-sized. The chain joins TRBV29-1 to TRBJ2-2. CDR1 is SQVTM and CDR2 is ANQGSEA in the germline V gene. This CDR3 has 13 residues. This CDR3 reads CSADPANTGELFF.

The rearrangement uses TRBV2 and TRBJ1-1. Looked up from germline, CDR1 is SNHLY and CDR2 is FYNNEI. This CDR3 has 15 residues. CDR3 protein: CASRDRISMNTEAFF.

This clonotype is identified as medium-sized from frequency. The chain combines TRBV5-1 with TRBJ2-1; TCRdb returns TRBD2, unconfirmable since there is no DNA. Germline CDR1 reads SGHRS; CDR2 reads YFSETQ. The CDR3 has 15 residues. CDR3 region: CASSLSTGRVNEQFF.

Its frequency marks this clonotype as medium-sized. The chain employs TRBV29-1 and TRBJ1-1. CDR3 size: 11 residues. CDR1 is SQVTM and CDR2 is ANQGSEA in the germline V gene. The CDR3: CSAEVNTEAFF.

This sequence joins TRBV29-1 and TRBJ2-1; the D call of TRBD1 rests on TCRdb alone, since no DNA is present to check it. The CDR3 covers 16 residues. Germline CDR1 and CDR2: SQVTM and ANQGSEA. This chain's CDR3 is CSVEGGPTGKRSEQFF.

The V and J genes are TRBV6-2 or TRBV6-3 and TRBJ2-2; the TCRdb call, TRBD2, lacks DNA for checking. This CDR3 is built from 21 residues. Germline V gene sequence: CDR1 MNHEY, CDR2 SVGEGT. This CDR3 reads CASSYSWTSGGPNINTGELFF.

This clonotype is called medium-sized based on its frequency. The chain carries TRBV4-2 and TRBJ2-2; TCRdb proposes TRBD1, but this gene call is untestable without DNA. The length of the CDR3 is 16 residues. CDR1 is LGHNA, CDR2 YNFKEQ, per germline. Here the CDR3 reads CASSQLPGDGHGELFF.

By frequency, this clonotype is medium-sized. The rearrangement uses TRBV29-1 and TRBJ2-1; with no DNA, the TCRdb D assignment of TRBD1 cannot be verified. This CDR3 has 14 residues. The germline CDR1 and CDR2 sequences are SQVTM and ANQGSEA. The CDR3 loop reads CSVFPESSYNEQFF.

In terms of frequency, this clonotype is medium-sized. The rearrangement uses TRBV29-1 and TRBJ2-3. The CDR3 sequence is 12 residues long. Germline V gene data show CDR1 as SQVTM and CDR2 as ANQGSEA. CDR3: CSVEGNTDTQYF.

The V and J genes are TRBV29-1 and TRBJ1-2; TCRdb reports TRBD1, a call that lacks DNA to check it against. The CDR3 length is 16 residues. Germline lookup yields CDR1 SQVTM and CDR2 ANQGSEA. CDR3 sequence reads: CSVDPLVRGMHRGYTF.

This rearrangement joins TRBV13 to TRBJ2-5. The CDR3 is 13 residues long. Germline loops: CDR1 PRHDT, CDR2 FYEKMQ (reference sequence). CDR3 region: CASSLRTIETQYF.

CDR3: CASSSTGTSGQETQYF. The chain combines TRBV27 with TRBJ2-5; TCRdb names TRBD2, which stays unverified in the absence of DNA. The length of the CDR3 is 16 residues. Germline V gene sequence: CDR1 MNHEY, CDR2 SMNVEV (reference sequence).

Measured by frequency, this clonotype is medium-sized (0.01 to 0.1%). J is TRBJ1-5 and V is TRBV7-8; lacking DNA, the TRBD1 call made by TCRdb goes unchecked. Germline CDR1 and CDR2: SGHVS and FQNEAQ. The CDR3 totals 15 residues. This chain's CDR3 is CASSPGARGNQPQHF.

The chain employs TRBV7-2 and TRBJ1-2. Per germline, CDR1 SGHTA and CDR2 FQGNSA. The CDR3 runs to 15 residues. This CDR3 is CASSLAVVPSYGYTF.

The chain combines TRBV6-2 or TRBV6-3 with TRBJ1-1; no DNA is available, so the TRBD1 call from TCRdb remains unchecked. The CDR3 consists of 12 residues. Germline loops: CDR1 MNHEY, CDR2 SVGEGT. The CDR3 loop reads CASSYPPTEAFF.

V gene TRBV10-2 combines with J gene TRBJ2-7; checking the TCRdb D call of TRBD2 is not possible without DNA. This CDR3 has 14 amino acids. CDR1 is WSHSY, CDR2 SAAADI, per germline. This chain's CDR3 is CASLGASGTYEQYF.

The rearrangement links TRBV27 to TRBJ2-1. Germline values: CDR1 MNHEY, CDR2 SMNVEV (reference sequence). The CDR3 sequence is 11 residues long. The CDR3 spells CASSFYNEQFF.